Below, 6 T cell receptor beta chains from the same sample are listed, as sequenced in a study of OX40 agonist ivuxolimab in advanced cancers. The table came from immunoSEQ multiplex PCR; TCRdb's copy has only in-frame clones and leaves some out. The profile shows about 86,000 clones, 91% of them singletons. Here the sequenced sample was CD4+ or CD8+ T cells sorted from blood, taken in a trial of the OX40 agonist ivuxolimab. These receptors were taken from an adult with an advanced solid tumor such as melanoma, head and neck, liver or kidney cancer.

The V call is TRBV2, the J call TRBJ1-1, with D tentatively TRBD1 (6 bases). Germline CDR1 reads SNHLY; CDR2 reads FYNNEI. Trimming took off 4 bases at V and 1 base at J, with 10 bases between the two ends. The length of the CDR3 is 14 residues. Here the CDR3 reads CASSAGTTNTEAFF. The CDR3 bases are TGTGCCAGCAGTGCCGGGACAACGAACACTGAAGCTTTCTTT. Filled out from reference TRBV2 and TRBJ1-1, the complete variable domain reads EPEVTQTPSHQVTQMGQEVILRCVPISNHLYFYWYRQILGQKVEFLVSFYNNEISEKSEIFDDQFSVERPDGSNFTLKIRSTKLEDSAMYFCASSAGTTNTEAFFGQGTRLTVV.

About this clone: Other DNA sequences from this sample encode an identical CDR3 as well. The gene calls are TRBV13 and TRBJ2-7; perhaps TRBD2 as D (6 bases). This CDR3 contains 13 residues. V lost 2 bases and J 3 bases, leaving 8 bases between the germline ends. The germline V gene has CDR1 PRHDT and CDR2 FYEKMQ (reference sequence). The CDR3, as DNA: TGTGCCAGCAGCTTAAGGAGGGACTACGAGCAGTACTTC. Translation: CASSLRRDYEQYF. Supplemented by reference TRBV13 and TRBJ2-7, the full variable domain reads AAGVIQSPRHLIKEKRETATLKCYPIPRHDTVYWYQQGPGQDPQFLISFYEKMQSDKGSIPDRFSAQQFSDYHSELNMSSLELGDSALYFCASSLRRDYEQYFGPGTRLTVT.

This clone appeared a single time. The V and J genes are TRBV29-1 and TRBJ2-2; D gene unclear. This CDR3 is built from 14 residues. V was cut by 3 bases and J by 2 bases, with 10 bases left in between. The germline V gene encodes CDR1 SQVTM and CDR2 ANQGSEA. Here the CDR3 DNA reads TGCAGCGTTGAGATCGACGGCAACACCGGGGAGCTGTTTTTT. Translation gives CSVEIDGNTGELFF.

This clone was counted a few times. V gene TRBV27 combines with J gene TRBJ2-1; D is unclear. CDR1 is MNHEY and CDR2 is SMNVEV in the germline V gene (reference sequence). The CDR3 length is 14 residues. Trimming cost V 2 bases and J 3 bases, with 8 bases left between them. CDR3 sequence reads: CASSLDRNYNEQFF. The CDR3 bases are TGTGCCAGCAGTTTAGACCGGAACTACAATGAGCAGTTCTTC.

The rearrangement joins TRBV7-9 to TRBJ1-3; 11 bases align to TRBD1. There are 15 residues in the CDR3. Germline V CDR1 and CDR2: SEHNR, FQNEAQ (reference sequence). V dropped 3 bases and J dropped 2; count of bases not matched to a gene: 0. The CDR3 region is CASSLDRGPGNTIYF. In DNA, the CDR3 is TGTGCCAGCAGCTTGGACAGGGGGCCTGGAAACACCATATATTTT.

The chain has TRBV5-1 and TRBJ2-3, with 13 bases aligning to TRBD2. V was clipped by 4 bases and J by 3 bases; unmatched bases: 8. CDR3 size: 17 residues. Germline V CDR1 and CDR2: SGHRS, YFSETQ. The CDR3 region is CASSAGTSGILTDTQYF. CDR3 DNA sequence: TGCGCCAGCAGCGCCGGGACTAGCGGGATTTTGACAGATACGCAGTATTTT.